Sequencing of this T cell receptor beta chain was carried out in a study of T cell responses to AZD1222 COVID-19 vaccine. Some clones are missing from TCRdb's copy, which holds only in-frame ones; the method was immunoSEQ multiplex PCR. Of 95,000 to 150,000 clones in the sample, about 90% were seen once. The sequence was obtained from an adult in good health. This material consisted of peripheral blood, taken on day 0 of AZD1222 vaccination.

In DNA form, the CDR3 reads TGTGCCAGCAGTTACGGCAGGGTAGTGAAGACCCAGTACTTC. This encodes CASSYGRVVKTQYF. This chain uses TRBV6-5 with TRBJ2-5, with TRBD1 as a possible D gene (5 bases). The CDR3 covers 14 residues. V was pared by 2 bases and J by 6 bases, with 13 bases between. The germline V gene has CDR1 MNHEY and CDR2 SVGAGI.